This entry is about one T cell receptor beta chain. This clone's antigen is unknown. The record has no base qualities; no much larger clone is one base away. This entry belongs to a study of regulatory T cells in long-lasting Graves disease (dated by TCRdb to about 2021). About the investigation overall: To count as having persistent Graves' disease, a patient had to have received antithyroid drug treatment for over 5 years with TSH receptor autoantibodies remaining persistently positive. Persistent Graves' disease patients were compared with newly diagnosed Graves' disease patients by peripheral blood TCR sequencing and RNA sequencing. The study was registered as a clinical trial and conducted in China. A total of roughly 35 samples underwent TCR sequencing: 13 from persistent and about 20 from newly diagnosed Graves' disease patients. On average, persistent Graves' disease patients in the clinical cohort had been on antithyroid drugs for around ten years.

Libraries came from multiplex PCR. Sequencing instrument: Illumina HiSeq 4000. CDR3 regions were amplified by Arm-PCR with iRepertoire HTBI primers to construct TCR beta libraries. Before sequencing, the PCR products went through gel purification. As for how the authors treated the data: Across samples, 60 to 70 TRBV and 13 to 15 TRBJ segments were identified and used for gene usage analysis of CDR3 amino acid clonotypes. Filtered high-quality paired reads were merged into contigs using COPE and FqMerger. BLAST was used to align contigs to the IMGT TRBV, TRBD and TRBJ reference genes, and CDR3 was defined following IMGT. Highly expanded clones were defined as clonotypes with a frequency above 0.1%. Shannon entropy served as the measure of repertoire diversity, while the Gini coefficient captured V-J evenness. A clonotype was considered public if more than one individual shared it. Using fastp at Q25 and MiXCR, TCRdb reprocessed the public reads and kept productive beta chains. Rows with a matching CDR3 protein are joined into one entry that keeps the most common DNA and genes. V and J calls and clone size were set by TCRdb, not the authors. The sample table shows roughly 700,000 distinct CDR3 sequences, and roughly 30% are seen once. Of the sample, 42% is held by the ten largest clones.

General findings and caveats noted by the study authors: TRBV28, TRBJ1-2 and TRBJ2-5 were preferentially used in persistent disease, while TRBV20-1 and TRBJ2-1 were favored in newly diagnosed disease. Persistent Graves' disease patients showed lower TCR Shannon entropy and fewer highly expanded clones than newly diagnosed patients, suggesting clonal expansion. Persistent patients shared more public clonotypes among themselves (around 2,500) than newly diagnosed patients did (over 900). Sequencing and analysis were restricted to the TCR beta chain. The authors acknowledged the small sample size as a limitation that may reduce accuracy. The study examined only peripheral blood because the primary lesion, thyroid tissue, could not be accessed.

After removal of 5 bases from V and 7 bases from J, the junction retains 8 bases not matched to a gene. CDR1 and CDR2 are drawn from the germline V gene (reference sequence): SEHNR, FQNEAQ. CDR3 length: 16 amino acids, cysteine to phenylalanine. The read is trimmed to its CDR3 DNA, 48 bases read in frame from base 1. Reading the label with the study, this specimen's time point is: persistent/refractory GD, antithyroid drugs over 5 years with positive TRAb. RNA was extracted from PBMCs in TRIzol for both TCR sequencing and RNA sequencing. The diagnosis of Graves' disease followed American Thyroid Association guidelines. Patients were recruited from an endocrinology department in Xi'an, China. Each patient gave roughly 8.4 milliliters of peripheral blood, collected in an EDTA anticoagulant tube. PBMCs were isolated by Ficoll Paque Plus density gradient separation without further T cell sorting. An Agilent 2100 Bioanalyzer and agarose gel were used to assess RNA quality, and a NanoDrop 2000 was used to measure RNA concentration.

The sample in question was peripheral blood mononuclear cells (PBMCs), obtained when the disease was refractory, from a patient treated with antithyroid drugs. The receptor was isolated from a female donor with Graves disease. Recombination linked TRBV7-9 to TRBJ1-4, and 12 junction bases match TRBD1. The CDR3 loop reads CASSAGTGGHGEKLFF. In nucleotide form, the sequence is TGTGCCAGCAGCGCCGGGACAGGGGGCCACGGTGAAAAACTGTTTTTT.